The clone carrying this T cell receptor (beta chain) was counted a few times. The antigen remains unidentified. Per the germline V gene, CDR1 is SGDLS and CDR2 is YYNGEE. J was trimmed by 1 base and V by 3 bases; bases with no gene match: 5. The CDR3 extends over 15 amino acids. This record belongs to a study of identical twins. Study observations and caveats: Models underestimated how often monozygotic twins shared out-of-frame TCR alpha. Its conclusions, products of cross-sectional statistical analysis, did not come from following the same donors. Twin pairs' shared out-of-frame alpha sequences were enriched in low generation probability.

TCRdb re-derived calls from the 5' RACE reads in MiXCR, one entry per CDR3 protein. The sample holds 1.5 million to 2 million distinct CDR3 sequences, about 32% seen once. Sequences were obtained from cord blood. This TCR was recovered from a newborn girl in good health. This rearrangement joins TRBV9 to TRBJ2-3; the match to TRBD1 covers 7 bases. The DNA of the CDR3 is TGTGCCAGCAGCGCCAGACAGGGTGGCACAGATACGCAGTATTTT. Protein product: CASSARQGGTDTQYF.